This T cell receptor beta chain was sequenced in a study of post-analysis software for immune sequencing data. Study background: In terms of disease course, relapsing-remitting, secondary progressive and progressive-relapsing multiple sclerosis were included.

The CDR3 runs to 14 residues. V lost 4 bases and J 7 bases, leaving 16 bases between the germline ends. General study points: Diversity measured as normalized Chao1 was significantly lower in multiple sclerosis patients than in controls. Five or six TRBV segments, including TRBV5-6, TRBV5-1 and TRBV20-1, were more frequent in patients than controls.

Note on this clonotype: What it recognizes is unknown.

Libraries were made from TCR beta cDNA, and they carried unique molecular identifiers. The T cell input of about 0.95 to 11 million gave roughly 460,000 cDNA molecules. TCRdb itself ran the PCR reads through MiXCR, one entry per CDR3 protein. This table has a few hundred thousand distinct CDR3 sequences, roughly 38% appearing once. The receptor comes from a girl aged 2 to 10 with multiple sclerosis. Sequencing was performed on blood. J is TRBJ1-2 and V is TRBV12-3 or TRBV12-4; no firm D call. CDR3 amino acids: CASSYRVPASGYTF. The CDR3 DNA is TGTGCCAGCAGTTATCGGGTTCCCGCAAGTGGCTACACCTTC.